This TCR beta chain was recovered during a study of Graves' ophthalmopathy and Graves' hyperthyroidism. About the study: Peripheral blood collection took place at initial diagnosis, before any treatment.

The sample holds many counts of this clonotype. Its antigen remains unknown. RNA served as the template for amplifying TCR beta CDR3 regions. An opening RT-PCR round employed HTBI primers and preceded a second-round multiplex PCR. TCRdb called the multiplex PCR reads again in MiXCR, with one record for every CDR3 protein. This sample has under 250,000 distinct CDR3 sequences, with 29% found just once. The CDR3 sequence is 14 residues long. The germline V gene has CDR1 LNHDA and CDR2 SQIVND (reference sequence). V gave up 6 bases and J gave up 0 bases, with 12 bases separating them. Presentation of ophthalmopathy in the donors involved moderate-to-severe activity, CAS ≥3, NOSPECS ≥4 and a duration under 3 months. General observations from the study: The model forecast ophthalmopathy progression, reaching 70.59% sensitivity and approximately 79% specificity.

The clonotype comes from a man aged 50 to 59 with Graves' ophthalmopathy. Sequenced sample: peripheral blood. The chain links TRBV19 to TRBJ2-7, with D perhaps being TRBD1 or TRBD2 (5 bases each). CDR3 residues: CASSPGTASYEQYF. In nucleotides, the CDR3 is TGTGCCAGTAGCCCCGGGACCGCCTCCTACGAGCAGTACTTC.